The TCR beta chain under discussion was sequenced for a study of shared T cell receptors in the human thymus. Between the trimmed V and J ends, which lost 6 bases and 0 bases, there was a span of 18 bases. The CDR3 sequence is 16 residues long. Measured with immunoSEQ multiplex PCR; TCRdb has only the in-frame clones, and not every one. The data contain roughly 710,000 clones, approximately 85% of them singletons. The same data also went into a second study, on human thymus T cells. From that study: Both thymic and peripheral blood repertoires showed apparently biased V and J usage. The related literature has documented a marked overlap of thymic repertoires among unrelated individuals.

This sequence originates from a girl under three years old with a congenital heart defect. Sequences were obtained from thymocytes. The chain combines TRBV6-7 with TRBJ2-7; a possible D gene is TRBD1 (5 bases). TRBV6-7 is an ORF; its function is uncertain. The CDR3 nucleotides are TGTGCCAGCAGACCTCGCGACAGACCAAGCTCCTACGAGCAGTACTTC. Residues: CASRPRDRPSSYEQYF.